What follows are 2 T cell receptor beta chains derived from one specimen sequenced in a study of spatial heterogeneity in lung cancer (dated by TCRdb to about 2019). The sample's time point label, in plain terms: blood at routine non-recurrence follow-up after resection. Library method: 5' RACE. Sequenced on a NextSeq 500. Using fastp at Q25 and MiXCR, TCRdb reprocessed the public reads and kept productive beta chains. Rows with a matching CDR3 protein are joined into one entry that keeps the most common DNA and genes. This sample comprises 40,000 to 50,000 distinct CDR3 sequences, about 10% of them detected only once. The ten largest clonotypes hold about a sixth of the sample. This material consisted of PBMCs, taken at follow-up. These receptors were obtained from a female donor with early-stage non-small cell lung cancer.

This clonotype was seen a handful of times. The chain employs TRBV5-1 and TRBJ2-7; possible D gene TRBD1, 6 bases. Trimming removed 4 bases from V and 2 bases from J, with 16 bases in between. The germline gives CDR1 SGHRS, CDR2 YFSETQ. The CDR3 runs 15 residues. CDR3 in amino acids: CASSQIVQGTYEQYF. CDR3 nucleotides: TGCGCCAGCAGCCAGATCGTTCAGGGGACCTACGAGCAGTACTTC.

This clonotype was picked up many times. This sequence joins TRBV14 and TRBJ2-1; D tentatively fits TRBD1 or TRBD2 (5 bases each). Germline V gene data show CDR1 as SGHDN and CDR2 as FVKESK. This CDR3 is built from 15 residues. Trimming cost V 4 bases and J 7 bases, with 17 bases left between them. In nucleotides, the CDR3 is TGTGCCAGCAGCCCCCTGGGGGTACAGGTTAATGAGCAGTTCTTC. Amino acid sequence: CASSPLGVQVNEQFF.